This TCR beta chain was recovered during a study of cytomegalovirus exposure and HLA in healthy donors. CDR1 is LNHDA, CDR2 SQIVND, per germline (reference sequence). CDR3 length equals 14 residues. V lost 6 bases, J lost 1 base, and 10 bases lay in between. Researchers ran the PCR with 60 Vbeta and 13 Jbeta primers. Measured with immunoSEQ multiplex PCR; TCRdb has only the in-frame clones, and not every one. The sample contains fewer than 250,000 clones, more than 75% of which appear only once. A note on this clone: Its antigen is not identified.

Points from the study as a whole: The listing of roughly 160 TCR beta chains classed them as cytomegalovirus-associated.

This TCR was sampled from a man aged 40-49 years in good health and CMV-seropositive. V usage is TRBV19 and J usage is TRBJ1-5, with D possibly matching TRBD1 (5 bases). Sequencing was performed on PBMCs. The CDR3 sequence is CASRFDSSNQPQHF. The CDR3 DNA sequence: TGTGCCAGTAGATTCGACAGCAGCAATCAGCCCCAGCATTTT. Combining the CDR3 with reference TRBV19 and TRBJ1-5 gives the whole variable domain DGGITQSPKYLFRKEGQNVTLSCEQNLNHDAMYWYRQDPGQGLRLIYYSQIVNDFQKGDIAEGYSVSREKKESFPLTVTSAQKNPTAFYLCASRFDSSNQPQHFGDGTRLSIL.